Below, 29 T cell receptor beta chains from the same sample are listed, as sequenced in a study of shared clonotypes between healthy human individuals. Sequencing was performed with immunoSEQ multiplex PCR; in TCRdb, only in-frame clones are kept and a portion is missing. The sample yields about 2,200,000 clones, about 93% seen once. The naive CD8 subset, CD45RO-negative cells positively selected for CCR7, excluded terminally differentiated effector memory CD45RA+ cells. What was sequenced was naive CD8+ T cells from PBMCs. These receptors all stem from a young man in good health. Some clones in this sample may be carry-over from other donors' samples.

This chain uses TRBV6-1 with TRBJ2-5; D possibly corresponds to TRBD1 (5 bases). The CDR3 sequence is 15 residues long. From germline, CDR1 is MNHNS and CDR2 SASEGT. V lost 3 bases to trimming and J lost 5 bases, with 16 bases between them. Here the CDR3 reads CASSDPAQGLETQYF. CDR3 sequence (DNA): TGTGCCAGCAGTGATCCCGCCCAGGGTCTGGAGACCCAGTACTTC.

The chain employs TRBV11-1 and TRBJ1-1; D unresolved. The CDR3 totals 16 residues. V shed 2 bases and J shed 3 bases, with 16 bases lying between them. The V gene's germline CDR1 is SGHAT and CDR2 FQDESV (reference sequence). This CDR3 is CASSLTGLTGYTEAFF. The CDR3 nucleotides read TGTGCCAGCAGCTTAACGGGCCTGACGGGGTACACTGAAGCTTTCTTT.

This chain joins TRBV7-9 and TRBJ2-3; possible D gene TRBD2, 6 bases. The CDR3 has 15 residues. Germline CDR1 is SEHNR and CDR2 is FQNEAQ (reference sequence). Trimming took 5 bases from V and 0 from J, leaving 12 bases between them. DNA of the CDR3: TGTGCCAGCAGCGCCGGGGGTGTGAGCACAGATACGCAGTATTTT. Translation: CASSAGGVSTDTQYF. The whole variable domain, filled in from reference TRBV7-9 and TRBJ2-3, reads DTGVSQNPRHKITKRGQNVTFRCDPISEHNRLYWYRQTLGQGPEFLTYFQNEAQLEKSRLLSDRFSAERPKGSFSTLEIQRTEQGDSAMYLCASSAGGVSTDTQYFGPGTRLTVL.

The chain employs TRBV11-2 and TRBJ2-7; tentatively, D is TRBD1 or TRBD2 (5 bases each). The CDR3 consists of 14 residues. The germline CDR1 and CDR2 sequences are SGHAT and FQNNGV. The germline V and J ends were trimmed by 5 bases and 6 bases, with 17 bases remaining between them. CDR3: CASSERDGLGEQYF. In nucleotides, the CDR3 is TGTGCCAGCAGCGAACGGGACGGACTTGGCGAGCAGTACTTC.

A note on this clone: At one boundary the junction diverges from the germline segment, which might be a read error. The chain links TRBV4-1 to TRBJ2-7; TRBD2 matches 8 bases. Germline CDR1 and CDR2: MGHRA and YSYEKL. The CDR3 is made up of 16 amino acids. The CDR3 nucleotides read TGCGCCAGCAGTCAAGTGGGCGGGAGGCAATCCTACGAGCAGTACTTC. It translates to CASSQVGGRQSYEQYF.

The chain recombines TRBV4-1 with TRBJ2-1, with TRBD2 identical over 9 bases. The ends lost 4 bases at V and 2 bases at J; junction bases unmatched: 9. The germline V gene encodes CDR1 MGHRA and CDR2 YSYEKL. The CDR3 totals 17 residues. The CDR3 DNA follows: TGCGCCAGCAGCCCCGCACCGCTAGCGGGACCCTACAATGAGCAGTTCTTC. Its translation is CASSPAPLAGPYNEQFF.

The chain couples TRBV2 to TRBJ2-7; D gene uncertain. From germline, CDR1 is SNHLY and CDR2 FYNNEI. The germline V and J ends were trimmed by 6 bases and 4 bases, with 13 bases remaining between them. CDR3 length: 13 amino acids. As DNA, the CDR3 is TGTGCCAGCAGCTTGCATCTTGGATACGAGCAGTACTTC. It yields the protein CASSLHLGYEQYF. Full variable domain (remainder filled in from reference TRBV2 and TRBJ2-7): EPEVTQTPSHQVTQMGQEVILRCVPISNHLYFYWYRQILGQKVEFLVSFYNNEISEKSEIFDDQFSVERPDGSNFTLKIRSTKLEDSAMYFCASSLHLGYEQYFGPGTRLTVT.

This clone was counted a single time. The V gene is TRBV4-1, the J gene TRBJ2-7; 9 bases map to TRBD2. This CDR3 contains 17 residues. Germline V gene sequence: CDR1 MGHRA, CDR2 YSYEKL. Trimming removed 2 bases from V and 3 bases from J; junction bases left unmatched: 11. The CDR3 bases are TGCGCCAGCAGCCAAAAAACAGGACTAGCGAACTACTACGAGCAGTACTTC. Translating gives CASSQKTGLANYYEQYF.

This clone is a singleton in its sample. V gene TRBV6-1 combines with J gene TRBJ2-7, with 7 bases matching TRBD1. Losses at the gene ends were 6 bases for V and 2 bases for J; bases not matched to a gene: 7. This CDR3 contains 14 residues. CDR1 is MNHNS, CDR2 SASEGT, per germline. CDR3 residues: CASREDRFPYEQYF. For the CDR3, the DNA is TGTGCCAGCAGAGAGGACAGGTTCCCCTACGAGCAGTACTTC.

The chain links TRBV9 to TRBJ1-2; 9 bases align to TRBD1. Looked up from germline, CDR1 is SGDLS and CDR2 is YYNGEE. The V and J ends lost 0 bases and 4 bases, in that order; junction bases with no gene match: 4. This CDR3 has 15 amino acids. CDR3 coding DNA: TGTGCCAGCAGCGTAGGTGGACAGGGGACCTATGGCTACACCTTC. It specifies CASSVGGQGTYGYTF.

The gene calls are TRBV5-6 and TRBJ2-7, with 11 positions matching TRBD2. The germline CDR1 and CDR2 sequences are SGHDT and YYEEEE. The J segment lost 5 bases and the V segment lost 4 bases, leaving 8 bases of the junction unmatched. The CDR3 is 15 residues long. CDR3 in amino acids: CASSTSGRIFDEQYF. Here the CDR3 DNA reads TGTGCCAGCAGCACTAGCGGGAGAATCTTCGACGAGCAGTACTTC.

The chain combines TRBV28 with TRBJ1-5; D gene unclear. CDR1 is MDHEN and CDR2 is SYDVKM in the germline V gene. The CDR3 is 15 amino acids. Trimming left V 2 bases short and J 1 base short, with 9 bases between. The CDR3 loop reads CASSLGQASNQPQHF. The DNA for the CDR3 is TGTGCCAGCAGTTTAGGGCAGGCCAGCAATCAGCCCCAGCATTTT.

The chain links TRBV28 to TRBJ2-1; D gene ambiguous. CDR1 and CDR2 (germline): MDHEN, SYDVKM. Trimming shortened V by 1 base and J by 0 bases, and 7 bases separated the two germline ends. The CDR3 runs to 15 residues. The CDR3 region is CASSLFRSSYNEQFF. CDR3 nucleotides: TGTGCCAGCAGTTTATTTCGGAGCTCCTACAATGAGCAGTTCTTC.

This chain joins TRBV5-1 and TRBJ2-3; TRBD2 matches 8 bases. The CDR3 covers 19 residues. Germline trimming cut 1 base from V and 4 bases from J; bases unmatched to any gene: 17. Germline V gene data show CDR1 as SGHRS and CDR2 as YFSETQ. The CDR3 nucleotides are TGCGCCAGCAGCTTGATGAGTAGCGGGGAGAGGAGGATGGCAGATACGCAGTATTTT. Amino acids: CASSLMSSGERRMADTQYF.

The chain couples TRBV7-9 to TRBJ2-1; the match to TRBD2 covers 8 bases. CDR3 size: 17 residues. Losses at the gene ends were 1 base for V and 7 bases for J; bases not matched to a gene: 12. Germline loops: CDR1 SEHNR, CDR2 FQNEAQ (reference sequence). The CDR3 coding sequence is TGTGCCAGCAGCTTAGGAGATCCAGTAACTAGCGGTAATGAGCAGTTCTTC. Translating gives CASSLGDPVTSGNEQFF.

V is TRBV28 and J is TRBJ1-5; D unclear. The V and J ends lost 7 bases and 0 bases respectively, with 4 bases between them. The V gene's germline CDR1 is MDHEN and CDR2 SYDVKM. The CDR3 runs 12 residues. The CDR3 DNA follows: TGTGCCAGCACAAGTAGCAATCAGCCCCAGCATTTT. It encodes CASTSSNQPQHF.

This chain uses TRBV7-7 with TRBJ2-2; D may be TRBD1 (6 bases). From germline, CDR1 is SSHAT and CDR2 FNYEAQ (reference sequence). The CDR3 has 14 amino acids. Trimming shortened V by 5 bases and J by 1 base, and 8 bases separated the two germline ends. CDR3 DNA sequence: TGTGCCAGCAGCCCGGGACAGAACACCGGGGAGCTGTTTTTT. It translates to CASSPGQNTGELFF.

This clone occurred once. This chain links TRBV7-9 with TRBJ2-7, with D possibly being TRBD1 (6 bases). CDR1 is SEHNR, CDR2 FQNEAQ, per germline (reference sequence). This CDR3 has 15 residues. V was shortened by 3 bases and J by 4 bases, with 16 bases between the two germline ends. In DNA, the CDR3 is TGTGCCAGCAGCTTTGGACCTCAAGGGGGTTACGAGCAGTACTTC. Protein product: CASSFGPQGGYEQYF. Supplemented by reference TRBV7-9 and TRBJ2-7, the full variable domain reads DTGVSQNPRHKITKRGQNVTFRCDPISEHNRLYWYRQTLGQGPEFLTYFQNEAQLEKSRLLSDRFSAERPKGSFSTLEIQRTEQGDSAMYLCASSFGPQGGYEQYFGPGTRLTVT.

J is TRBJ2-2 and V is TRBV6-5; D is uncertain. Trimming took 1 base from V and 2 from J, leaving 8 bases between them. The CDR3 totals 15 residues. Germline assignment: CDR1 MNHEY and CDR2 SVGAGI. The CDR3 here is CASSYWSQNTGELFF. DNA of the CDR3: TGTGCCAGCAGTTACTGGAGCCAAAACACCGGGGAGCTGTTTTTT.

The rearrangement uses TRBV10-3 and TRBJ1-5; a weak D match, TRBD1 (6 bases). V lost 0 bases to trimming and J lost 4 bases, with 10 bases between them. The CDR3 is made up of 15 amino acids. Germline CDR1 and CDR2: ENHRY and SYGVKD. The chain's CDR3 is CAISESSTGNQPQHF. The DNA of the CDR3 is TGTGCCATCAGTGAGTCGAGTACAGGGAATCAGCCCCAGCATTTT.

V is TRBV6-5 and J is TRBJ1-1; no clear D gene. Germline assignment: CDR1 MNHEY and CDR2 SVGAGI. V was clipped by 2 bases and J by 5 bases, with 12 bases between them. This CDR3 region has 14 residues. The CDR3 coding sequence is TGTGCCAGCAGTTACCGAACCCCGGGGACTGAAGCTTTCTTT. This translates into CASSYRTPGTEAFF.

This clone has only one observation. The rearrangement links TRBV13 to TRBJ2-5; D could derive from TRBD1 or TRBD2 (5 bases each). The J call may be incorrect, as the DNA end agrees better with TRBJ2-7. Germline V CDR1 and CDR2: PRHDT, FYEKMQ (reference sequence). There are 13 residues in the CDR3. This CDR3 is CASSLGVGDEQYF. In nucleotides, the CDR3 is TGTGCCAGCAGCTTGGGGGTAGGGGACGAGCAGTACTTC.

V usage is TRBV7-8 and J usage is TRBJ2-1; 7 bases match TRBD2. The germline V gene has CDR1 SGHVS and CDR2 FQNEAQ. The trim removed 5 bases at V and 14 bases at J, leaving 24 bases unmatched. The CDR3 is 17 residues long. DNA of the CDR3: TGTGCCAGCAGCCCAAGGTCGGAGCGGGGCCCCAATGAGAGGAAGTTCTTC. Translated, it gives CASSPRSERGPNERKFF. The complete variable domain, with remaining parts taken from reference TRBV7-8 and TRBJ2-1, reads GAGVSQSPRYKVAKRGQDVALRCDPISGHVSLFWYQQALGQGPEFLTYFQNEAQLDKSGLPSDRFFAERPEGSVSTLKIQRTQQEDSAVYLCASSPRSERGPNERKFFGPGTRLTVL.

This chain uses TRBV5-4 with TRBJ2-5; TRBD2 is a possible D gene (6 bases). This CDR3 region has 14 residues. Germline V CDR1 and CDR2: SGHNT, YYREEE (reference sequence). With 4 bases removed from V and 1 base from J, the gap between germline ends came to 11 bases. The CDR3 nucleotides are TGTGCCAGCAGCCGGTTCGGGGGCCAAGAGACCCAGTACTTC. Amino acids: CASSRFGGQETQYF.

V gene TRBV4-1 combines with J gene TRBJ2-5; 7 bases fit TRBD2. Trimming removed 0 bases from V and 5 bases from J; junction bases left unmatched: 9. The germline V gene encodes CDR1 MGHRA and CDR2 YSYEKL. The CDR3 is 16 residues long. As DNA, the CDR3 is TGCGCCAGCAGCCAAGATTATAAGGGAGGGGAGGAGACCCAGTACTTC. The encoded protein is CASSQDYKGGEETQYF.

The chain is built from TRBV19 and TRBJ1-5; D unresolved. The germline CDR1 and CDR2 sequences are LNHDA and SQIVND (reference sequence). Trimming pared 6 bases from V and 5 bases from J, leaving 11 bases between. This CDR3 has 13 residues. CDR3 sequence: CASRYGRYQPQHF. Written as DNA, the CDR3 is TGTGCCAGTAGATACGGACGGTATCAGCCCCAGCATTTT.

The chain uses TRBV27 and TRBJ2-7; TRBD1 or TRBD2 may be the D gene (7 bases each). V shed 4 bases and J shed 6 bases, with 13 bases lying between them. Germline loops: CDR1 MNHEY, CDR2 SMNVEV (reference sequence). The CDR3 runs 13 residues. CDR3 sequence: CASSYRGGAEQYF. The CDR3 DNA sequence: TGTGCCAGCAGTTACAGGGGAGGGGCCGAGCAGTACTTC.

For the CDR3, the DNA is TGTGCCAGCAGCACCCCCGACGTACGCGATGAGCAGTTCTTC. This gives the protein CASSTPDVRDEQFF. This rearrangement joins TRBV7-9 to TRBJ2-1; D ambiguous. CDR3 length equals 14 residues. CDR1 is SEHNR, CDR2 FQNEAQ, per germline (reference sequence). The ends were cut back, 5 bases at V and 8 bases at J, with 16 bases in the middle.

J is TRBJ2-7 and V is TRBV11-2; maybe TRBD1 (5 bases). The CDR3 runs 14 residues. Germline V gene data show CDR1 as SGHAT and CDR2 as FQNNGV. Trimming left V 1 base short and J 3 bases short, with 10 bases between. The CDR3 DNA is TGTGCCAGCAGCTTAGTAATAAGGGGCTACGAGCAGTACTTC. It encodes CASSLVIRGYEQYF. Using reference TRBV11-2 and TRBJ2-7 for the parts outside the CDR3, the full variable domain is EAGVAQSPRYKIIEKRQSVAFWCNPISGHATLYWYQQILGQGPKLLIQFQNNGVVDDSQLPKDRFSAERLKGVDSTLKIQPAKLEDSAVYLCASSLVIRGYEQYFGPGTRLTVT.